This T cell receptor (beta chain) originates from a study of Ad26.COV2.S vaccination and SARS-CoV-2 variants. Study summary: Participant was drawn from the COV1001 Ad26.COV2.S trial arm. By the intramuscular route, Ad26.COV2.S was given once, or twice 56 days apart.

Noted treatment: around 19 received Ad26.COV2.S at low or high dose, single or two shots; about five received placebo; per-sample allocation not given. Day 63 after the first injection of vaccine or placebo was the sampling time. Study-level points and caveats: Vaccinees showed greater spike-specific TCR breadth than placebo recipients.

Turning to this clone: Its antigen is unidentified.

Data came from immunoSEQ multiplex PCR; TCRdb stores just in-frame clones and leaves some out. The table shows 430,000 or so clones, with around 90% occurring only once. Between the trimmed V and J ends, which lost 1 base and 11 bases, there was a span of 14 bases. Germline V gene lookup returns CDR1 SEHNR and CDR2 FQNEAQ (reference sequence). The CDR3 length is 13 residues. Sequenced material: peripheral blood, taken in a trial of Ad26.COV2.S vaccine versus placebo. This chain links TRBV7-9 with TRBJ1-1; no definite D call. This sequence was found in a person aged 18-65 years who received the Ad26.COV2.S COVID-19 vaccine or a placebo. In DNA, the CDR3 is TGTGCCAGCAGCTTAGAAGGTCGGTCTAGTGCTTTCTTT. It codes for CASSLEGRSSAFF. Looking up the rest from reference TRBV7-9 and TRBJ1-1 gives the full variable domain: DTGVSQNPRHKITKRGQNVTFRCDPISEHNRLYWYRQTLGQGPEFLTYFQNEAQLEKSRLLSDRFSAERPKGSFSTLEIQRTEQGDSAMYLCASSLEGRSSAFFGQGTRLTVV.